The 16 T cell receptor beta chains below all came from one sample that was sequenced in a study of cytomegalovirus exposure and HLA in healthy donors. Primers included in the PCR were 60 Vbeta and 13 Jbeta primers. Clones were read by immunoSEQ multiplex PCR, and TCRdb kept only the in-frame ones, dropping some. There are more than 85,000 clones in the sample; 9.5% to 15% occur only once, and about a sixth lies in the top ten. The material sequenced was PBMCs. These receptors all come from a man aged 40-49 years in good health and CMV-seropositive.

This clone came up a few times. J is TRBJ2-3 and V is TRBV5-4; TRBD2 agrees at 7 bases. The CDR3 sequence is 14 residues long. Trimming removed 5 bases from V and 2 bases from J; junction bases left unmatched: 5. Germline assignment: CDR1 SGHNT and CDR2 YYREEE (reference sequence). CDR3 bases: TGTGCCAGCAGAATAGCGGGCTCCACAGATACGCAGTATTTT. Amino acid sequence: CASRIAGSTDTQYF.

This clone has more than one count but fewer than ten. The J gene is TRBJ2-4, the V gene TRBV28, with TRBD2 matching 8 bases. Germline values: CDR1 MDHEN, CDR2 SYDVKM. V shed 6 bases and J 0 bases; nucleotides not matched to a gene: 19. The CDR3 is 20 amino acids. CDR3 in DNA: TGTGCCAGCAGATCTAATTTAGCGGGATCAGAGCTCCTAGCCAAAAACATTCAGTACTTC. It specifies CASRSNLAGSELLAKNIQYF. The full variable domain, in which reference TRBV28 and TRBJ2-4 provide the parts outside the CDR3, is DVKVTQSSRYLVKRTGEKVFLECVQDMDHENMFWYRQDPGLGLRLIYFSYDVKMKEKGDIPEGYSVSREKKERFSLILESASTNQTSMYLCASRSNLAGSELLAKNIQYFGAGTRLSVL.

This CDR3 is CASSLAGPGGYGYTF. CDR3 DNA sequence: TGTGCCAGCAGCTTAGCAGGTCCAGGGGGGTATGGCTACACCTTC. This chain joins TRBV7-2 and TRBJ1-2; 7 nucleotides match TRBD1. V shed 0 bases and J 5 bases; nucleotides not matched to a gene: 6. This CDR3 region has 15 residues. The germline CDR1 and CDR2 sequences are SGHTA and FQGNSA.

A few counts support this clone. J is TRBJ1-5 and V is TRBV5-1, with 7 bases aligning to TRBD1. CDR1 and CDR2 from the germline V gene are SGHRS and YFSETQ. This CDR3 region has 15 residues. The V gene end was trimmed by 0 bases and the J gene end by 4 bases; junction bases not matched to a gene: 4. The CDR3 protein is CASSLGGRGNQPQHF. For the CDR3, the DNA is TGCGCCAGCAGCTTGGGAGGCAGGGGGAATCAGCCCCAGCATTTT.

For this clone: Other DNA sequences within the sample encode an identical CDR3. The gene calls are TRBV6-1 and TRBJ1-5; 9 nucleotides align to TRBD1. J was trimmed by 4 bases and V by 4 bases; bases with no gene match: 2. This CDR3 is 14 amino acids long. The germline V gene encodes CDR1 MNHNS and CDR2 SASEGT. DNA for the CDR3: TGTGCCAGCAGTGTTGACAGGGGGAATCAGCCCCAGCATTTT. Protein sequence: CASSVDRGNQPQHF.

The table lists this clone with a few counts. The V gene is TRBV10-3, the J gene TRBJ1-2; weak D call: TRBD1 (5 bases). CDR3 length: 13 residues. Germline V gene lookup returns CDR1 ENHRY and CDR2 SYGVKD. V lost 5 bases to trimming and J lost 3 bases, with 10 bases between them. The CDR3 protein is CAISSDRDYGYTF. CDR3 DNA sequence: TGTGCCATCAGTTCCGACAGAGACTATGGCTACACCTTC.

The chain has TRBV5-1 and TRBJ2-3; TRBD2 aligns across 8 bases. V gave up 3 bases and J gave up 2 bases; unmatched junction bases: 8. Germline V lookup: CDR1 SGHRS, CDR2 YFSETQ. This CDR3 is built from 16 residues. CDR3 coding DNA: TGCGCCAGCAGCTCCACCAGCGGGAGTAACACAGATACGCAGTATTTT. Protein product: CASSSTSGSNTDTQYF.

This chain uses TRBV5-5 with TRBJ2-3, with D tentatively TRBD1 (5 bases). V gave up 6 bases and J gave up 1 base, with 9 bases separating them. The CDR3 has 13 amino acids. CDR1 and CDR2 (germline): SGHKS, YYEKEE (reference sequence). CDR3 sequence reads: CASILTGTDTQYF. The CDR3 coding sequence is TGTGCCAGCATATTGACAGGCACAGATACGCAGTATTTT.

V usage is TRBV19 and J usage is TRBJ1-5, with 10 bases lining up with TRBD1. Germline V CDR1 and CDR2: LNHDA, SQIVND (reference sequence). V shed 1 base and J 8 bases; nucleotides not matched to a gene: 5. This CDR3 spans 15 amino acids. The CDR3 DNA is TGTGCCAGTAGTATAGCGGACAGGGGGGTCGAGCCCCAGCATTTT. It codes for CASSIADRGVEPQHF.

V and J are TRBV27 and TRBJ1-1; 11 bases map to TRBD1. V was pared by 5 bases and J by 4 bases, with 12 bases of the junction left unmatched. The CDR3 loop spans 17 amino acids. The V gene's germline CDR1 is MNHEY and CDR2 SMNVEV (reference sequence). The CDR3 loop is CASSPRTGGYVGTEAFF. The CDR3 bases are TGTGCCAGCAGTCCTAGGACAGGGGGCTACGTGGGCACTGAAGCTTTCTTT.

This clone was counted a few times. One end of the junction does not line up with germline, which may come from a read error. The chain has TRBV7-7 and TRBJ2-5; TRBD2 might be the D (6 bases). The CDR3 runs to 14 residues. Germline CDR1 is SSHAT and CDR2 is FNYEAQ (reference sequence). CDR3 region: CASSLGGGTETQYF. CDR3 nucleotides: TGTGCTAGCAGCTTAGGAGGAGGGACGGAGACCCAGTACTTC.

In its sample, this clone was seen a few times. The chain combines TRBV19 with TRBJ1-5, with D maybe TRBD1 (5 bases). This CDR3 spans 14 amino acids. With 3 bases removed from V and 6 bases from J, the gap between germline ends came to 12 bases. The germline gives CDR1 LNHDA, CDR2 SQIVND (reference sequence). CDR3 amino acids: CASSIGGVPQPQHF. CDR3 DNA: TGTGCCAGTAGTATTGGGGGGGTCCCTCAGCCCCAGCATTTT. Full variable domain (rest looked up from reference TRBV19 and TRBJ1-5): DGGITQSPKYLFRKEGQNVTLSCEQNLNHDAMYWYRQDPGQGLRLIYYSQIVNDFQKGDIAEGYSVSREKKESFPLTVTSAQKNPTAFYLCASSIGGVPQPQHFGDGTRLSIL.

This clone was detected only a few times. The chain recombines TRBV18 with TRBJ1-1; D may be TRBD1 (5 bases). V was pared by 6 bases and J by 5 bases, with 13 bases between. Germline V lookup: CDR1 KGHSH, CDR2 LQKENI. This CDR3 region has 13 residues. The CDR3 here is CASSQAGGTEAFF. DNA for the CDR3: TGTGCCAGCTCCCAGGCGGGGGGAACTGAAGCTTTCTTT.

In this sample, this clone turned up a few times. The V and J genes are TRBV5-5 and TRBJ1-2; 7 nucleotides align to TRBD1. The CDR3 runs 15 residues. The germline V gene has CDR1 SGHKS and CDR2 YYEKEE (reference sequence). V gave up 0 bases and J gave up 4 bases; unmatched junction bases: 6. In DNA, the CDR3 is TGTGCCAGCAGCTTGGAGGGACAGAACTTCTATGGCTACACCTTC. Its protein product is CASSLEGQNFYGYTF.

The chain recombines TRBV11-2 with TRBJ2-7, with 9 bases identical to TRBD2. Germline CDR1 is SGHAT and CDR2 is FQNNGV. V lost 4 bases, J lost 2 bases, and 6 bases stayed unmatched. This CDR3 contains 15 residues. Here the CDR3 DNA reads TGTGCCAGCAGCTCATCTAGCGGGACCACCTACGAGCAGTACTTC. Translation: CASSSSSGTTYEQYF.

In this sample, this clone turned up a few times. The rearrangement links TRBV7-2 to TRBJ1-5; 7 positions agree with TRBD1. V was clipped by 1 base and J by 5 bases; unmatched bases: 5. This CDR3 has 15 amino acids. CDR1 is SGHTA, CDR2 FQGNSA, per germline. CDR3 residues: CASSLVTGQYQPQHF. The CDR3 DNA follows: TGTGCCAGCAGCTTAGTGACGGGACAGTATCAGCCCCAGCATTTT.